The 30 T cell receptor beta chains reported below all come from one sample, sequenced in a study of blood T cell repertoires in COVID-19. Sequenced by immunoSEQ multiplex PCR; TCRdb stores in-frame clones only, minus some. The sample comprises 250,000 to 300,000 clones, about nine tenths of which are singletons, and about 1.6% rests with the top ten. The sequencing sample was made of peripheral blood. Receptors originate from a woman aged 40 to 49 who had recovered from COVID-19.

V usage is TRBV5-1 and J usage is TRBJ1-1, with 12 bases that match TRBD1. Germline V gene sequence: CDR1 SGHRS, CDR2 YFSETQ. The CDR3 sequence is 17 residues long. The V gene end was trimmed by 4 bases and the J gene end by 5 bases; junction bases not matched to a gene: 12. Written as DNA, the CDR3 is TGCGCCAGCAGCATGGACGGGACAGGGGGCGCGTGGACTGAAGCTTTCTTT. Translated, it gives CASSMDGTGGAWTEAFF. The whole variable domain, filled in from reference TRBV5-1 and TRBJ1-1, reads KAGVTQTPRYLIKTRGQQVTLSCSPISGHRSVSWYQQTPGQGLQFLFEYFSETQRNKGNFPGRFSGRQFSNSRSEMNVSTLELGDSALYLCASSMDGTGGAWTEAFFGQGTRLTVV.

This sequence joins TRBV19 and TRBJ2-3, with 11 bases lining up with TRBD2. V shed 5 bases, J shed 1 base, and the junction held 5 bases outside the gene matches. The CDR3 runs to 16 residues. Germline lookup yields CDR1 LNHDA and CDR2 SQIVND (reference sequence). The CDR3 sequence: CASSVRLAGRTDTQYF. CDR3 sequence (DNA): TGTGCCAGTAGTGTCCGACTAGCGGGGCGCACAGATACGCAGTATTTT.

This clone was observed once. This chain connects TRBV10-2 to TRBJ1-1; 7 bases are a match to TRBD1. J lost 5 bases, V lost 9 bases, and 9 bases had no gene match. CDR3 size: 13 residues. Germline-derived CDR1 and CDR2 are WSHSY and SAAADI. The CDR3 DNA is TGCGCCAGTTCACAGGGGCGGGAAACTGAAGCTTTCTTT. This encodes CASSQGRETEAFF.

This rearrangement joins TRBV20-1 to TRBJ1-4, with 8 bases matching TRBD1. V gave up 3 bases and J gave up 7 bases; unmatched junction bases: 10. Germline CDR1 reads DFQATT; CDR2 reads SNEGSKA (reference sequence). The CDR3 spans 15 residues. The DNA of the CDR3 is TGCAGTGCTAGTCTAAGACAGGGGTCGGGTGAAAAACTGTTTTTT. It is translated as CSASLRQGSGEKLFF.

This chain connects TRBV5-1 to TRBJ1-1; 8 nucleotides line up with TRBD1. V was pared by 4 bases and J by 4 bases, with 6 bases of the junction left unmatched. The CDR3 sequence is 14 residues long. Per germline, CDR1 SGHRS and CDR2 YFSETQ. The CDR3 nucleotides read TGCGCCAGCAGCCCTGGACAGGGTGGCACTGAAGCTTTCTTT. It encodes CASSPGQGGTEAFF.

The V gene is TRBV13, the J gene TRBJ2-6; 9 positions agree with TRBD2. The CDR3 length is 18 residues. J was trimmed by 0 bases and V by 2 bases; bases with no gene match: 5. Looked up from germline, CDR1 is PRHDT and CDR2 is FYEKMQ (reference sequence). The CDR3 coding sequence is TGTGCCAGCAGCTTACGGCTAGCGGGGTTCTCTGGGGCCAACGTCCTGACTTTC. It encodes CASSLRLAGFSGANVLTF.

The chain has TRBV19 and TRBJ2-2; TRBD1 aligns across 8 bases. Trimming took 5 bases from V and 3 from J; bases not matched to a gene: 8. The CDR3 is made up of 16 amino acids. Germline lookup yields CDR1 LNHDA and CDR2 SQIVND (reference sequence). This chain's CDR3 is CASSQPGGGYTGELFF. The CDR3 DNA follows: TGTGCCAGTAGTCAACCAGGGGGCGGTTACACCGGGGAGCTGTTTTTT.

The CDR3 DNA reads as TGTGCCAGCGCCCATTGGACAGGGGGAATCTCCTACGAGCAGTACTTC. This gives the protein CASAHWTGGISYEQYF. This chain connects TRBV18 to TRBJ2-7; 10 nucleotides align to TRBD1. The trim removed 8 bases at V and 0 bases at J, leaving 10 bases unmatched. CDR3 length: 16 amino acids. Germline CDR1 KGHSH, CDR2 LQKENI.

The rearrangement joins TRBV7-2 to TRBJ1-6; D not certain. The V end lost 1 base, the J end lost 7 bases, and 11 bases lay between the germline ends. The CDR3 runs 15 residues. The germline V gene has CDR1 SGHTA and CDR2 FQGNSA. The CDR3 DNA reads TGTGCCAGCAGCTTAGGAGGAGTGCCAAATTCACCCCTCCACTTT. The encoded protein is CASSLGGVPNSPLHF.

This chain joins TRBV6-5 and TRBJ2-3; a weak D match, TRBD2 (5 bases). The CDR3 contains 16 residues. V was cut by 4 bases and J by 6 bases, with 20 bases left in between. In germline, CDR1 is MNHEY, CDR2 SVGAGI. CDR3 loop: CASSSAWGDRSDTQYF. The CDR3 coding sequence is TGTGCCAGCAGTTCCGCTTGGGGAGATCGGTCGGATACGCAGTATTTT.

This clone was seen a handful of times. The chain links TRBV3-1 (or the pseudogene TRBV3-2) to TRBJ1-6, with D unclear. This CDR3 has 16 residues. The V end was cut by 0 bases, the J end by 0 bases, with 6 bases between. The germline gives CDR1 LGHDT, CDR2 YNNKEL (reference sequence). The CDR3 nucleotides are TGTGCCAGCAGCCAAGACTGGAGCTCCTATAATTCACCCCTCCACTTT. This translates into CASSQDWSSYNSPLHF.

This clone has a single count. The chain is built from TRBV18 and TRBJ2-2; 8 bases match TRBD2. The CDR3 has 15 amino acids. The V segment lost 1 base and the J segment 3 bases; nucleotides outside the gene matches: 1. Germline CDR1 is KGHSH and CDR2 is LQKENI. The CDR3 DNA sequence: TGTGCCAGCTCACCACTACTAGCGGACACCGGGGAGCTGTTTTTT. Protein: CASSPLLADTGELFF.

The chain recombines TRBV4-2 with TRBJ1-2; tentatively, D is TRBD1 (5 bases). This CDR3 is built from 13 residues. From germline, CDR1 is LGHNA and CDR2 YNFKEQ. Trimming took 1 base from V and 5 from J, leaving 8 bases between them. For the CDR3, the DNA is TGTGCCAGCAGCCAAGTCGCAGGGTATGGCTACACCTTC. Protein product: CASSQVAGYGYTF.

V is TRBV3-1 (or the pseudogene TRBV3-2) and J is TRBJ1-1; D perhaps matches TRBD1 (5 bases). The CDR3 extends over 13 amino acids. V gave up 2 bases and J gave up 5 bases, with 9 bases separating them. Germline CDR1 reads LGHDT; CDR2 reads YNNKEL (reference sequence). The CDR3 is CASSQRGSTEAFF. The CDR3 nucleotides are TGTGCCAGCAGCCAACGGGGGAGTACTGAAGCTTTCTTT.

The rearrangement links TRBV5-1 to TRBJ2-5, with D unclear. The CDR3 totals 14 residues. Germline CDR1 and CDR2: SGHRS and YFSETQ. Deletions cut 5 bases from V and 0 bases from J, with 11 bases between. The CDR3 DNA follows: TGCGCCAGCAGTCGTGGCTCGAACCAAGAGACCCAGTACTTC. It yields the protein CASSRGSNQETQYF.

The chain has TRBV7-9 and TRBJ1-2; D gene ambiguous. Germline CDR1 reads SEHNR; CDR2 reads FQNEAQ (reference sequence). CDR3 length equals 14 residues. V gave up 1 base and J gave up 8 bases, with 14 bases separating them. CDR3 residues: CASSLGSGFGGYTF. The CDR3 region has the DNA TGTGCCAGCAGCTTAGGTAGCGGGTTCGGGGGCTACACCTTC.

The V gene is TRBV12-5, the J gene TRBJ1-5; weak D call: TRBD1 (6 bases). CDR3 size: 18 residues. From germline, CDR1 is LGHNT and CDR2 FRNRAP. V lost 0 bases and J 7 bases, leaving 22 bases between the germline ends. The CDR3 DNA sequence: TGTGCTAGTGGTTTGGTGCCCATGGTAGGGGGGGCTCAACAGCCCCAGCATTTT. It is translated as CASGLVPMVGGAQQPQHF.

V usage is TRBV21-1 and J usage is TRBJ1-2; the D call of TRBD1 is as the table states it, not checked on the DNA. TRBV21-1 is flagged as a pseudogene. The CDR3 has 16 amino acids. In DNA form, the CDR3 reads TGTGCCAGCAGCCCCCTACGTGGGGCCACTAACTATGGCTACACCTTC. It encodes CASSPLRGATNYGYTF.

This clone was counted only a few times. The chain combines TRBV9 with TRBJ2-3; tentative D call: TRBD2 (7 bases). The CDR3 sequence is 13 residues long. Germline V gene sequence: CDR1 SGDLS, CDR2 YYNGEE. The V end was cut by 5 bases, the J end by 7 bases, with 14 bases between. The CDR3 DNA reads TGTGCCAGCAGTGGGGGGGGCCTCCATACGCAGTATTTT. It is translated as CASSGGGLHTQYF.

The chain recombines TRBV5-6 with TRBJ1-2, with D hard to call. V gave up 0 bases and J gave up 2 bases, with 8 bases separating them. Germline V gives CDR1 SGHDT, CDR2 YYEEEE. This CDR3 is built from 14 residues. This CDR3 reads CASSLVAGNYGYTF. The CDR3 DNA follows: TGTGCCAGCAGCTTGGTTGCGGGGAACTATGGCTACACCTTC.

The CDR3 coding sequence is TGTGCCAGCAGTGAATTCACACAGGCGAATCAGCCCCAGCATTTT. This encodes CASSEFTQANQPQHF. J is TRBJ1-5 and V is TRBV2, with D tentatively TRBD1 (5 bases). Trimming removed 2 bases at V and 4 bases at J, with 12 bases between. Per germline, CDR1 SNHLY and CDR2 FYNNEI. The CDR3 extends over 15 amino acids.

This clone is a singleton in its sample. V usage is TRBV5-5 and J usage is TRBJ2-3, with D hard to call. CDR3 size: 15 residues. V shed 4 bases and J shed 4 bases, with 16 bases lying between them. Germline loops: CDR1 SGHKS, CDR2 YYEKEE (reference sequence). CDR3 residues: CASSPLGPSADTQYF. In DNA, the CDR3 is TGTGCCAGCAGCCCCCTAGGTCCGAGCGCAGATACGCAGTATTTT.

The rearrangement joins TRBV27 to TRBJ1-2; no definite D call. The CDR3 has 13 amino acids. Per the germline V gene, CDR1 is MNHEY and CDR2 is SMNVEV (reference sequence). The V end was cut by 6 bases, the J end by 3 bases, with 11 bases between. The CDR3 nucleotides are TGTGCCAGCAGCGGTCACAGTCACTATGGCTACACCTTC. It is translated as CASSGHSHYGYTF.

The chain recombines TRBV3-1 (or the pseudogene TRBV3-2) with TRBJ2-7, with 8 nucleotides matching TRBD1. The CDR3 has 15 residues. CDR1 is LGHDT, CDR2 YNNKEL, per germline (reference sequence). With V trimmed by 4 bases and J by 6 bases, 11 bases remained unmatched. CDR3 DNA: TGTGCCAGCAGCCCCACCCCCGGACAGGGACGCGAGCAGTACTTC. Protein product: CASSPTPGQGREQYF.

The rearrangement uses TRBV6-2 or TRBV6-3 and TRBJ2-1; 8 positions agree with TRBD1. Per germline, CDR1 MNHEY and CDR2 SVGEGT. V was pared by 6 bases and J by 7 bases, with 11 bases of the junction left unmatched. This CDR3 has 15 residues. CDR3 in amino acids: CASSRAGTGQNEQFF. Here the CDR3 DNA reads TGTGCCAGCAGCAGGGCAGGGACAGGTCAAAATGAGCAGTTCTTC.

CDR3 protein: CASKGQGHPNTGELFF. For the CDR3, the DNA is TGTGCCAGTAAAGGACAGGGGCACCCGAACACCGGGGAGCTGTTTTTT. This chain joins TRBV19 and TRBJ2-2; 9 nucleotides align to TRBD1. CDR1 is LNHDA, CDR2 SQIVND, per germline (reference sequence). The CDR3 runs 16 residues. V trimming: 7 bases; J trimming: 0 bases; junction bases outside the gene matches: 6.

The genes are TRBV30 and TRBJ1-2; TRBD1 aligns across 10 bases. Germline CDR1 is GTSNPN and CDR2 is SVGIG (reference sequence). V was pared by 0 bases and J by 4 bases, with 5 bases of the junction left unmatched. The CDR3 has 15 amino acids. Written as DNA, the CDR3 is TGTGCCTGGAGTGTGGGGACAGGGGACGGCTATGGCTACACCTTC. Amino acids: CAWSVGTGDGYGYTF.

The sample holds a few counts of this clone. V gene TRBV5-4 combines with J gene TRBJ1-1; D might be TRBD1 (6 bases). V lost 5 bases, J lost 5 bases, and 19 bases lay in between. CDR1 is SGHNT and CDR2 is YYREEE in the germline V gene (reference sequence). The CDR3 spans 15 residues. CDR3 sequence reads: CASSRGDNRITEAFF. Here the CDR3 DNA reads TGTGCCAGCAGTAGAGGGGACAATAGGATTACTGAAGCTTTCTTT. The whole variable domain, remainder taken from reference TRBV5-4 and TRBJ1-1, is ETGVTQSPTHLIKTRGQQVTLRCSSQSGHNTVSWYQQALGQGPQFIFQYYREEENGRGNFPPRFSGLQFPNYSSELNVNALELDDSALYLCASSRGDNRITEAFFGQGTRLTVV.

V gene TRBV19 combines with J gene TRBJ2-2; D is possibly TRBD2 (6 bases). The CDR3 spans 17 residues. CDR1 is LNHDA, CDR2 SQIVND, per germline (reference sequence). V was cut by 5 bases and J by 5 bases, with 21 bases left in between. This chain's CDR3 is CASSPRRGDGLTGELFF. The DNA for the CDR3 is TGTGCCAGTAGTCCCCGCCGCGGGGATGGATTAACCGGGGAGCTGTTTTTT.

CDR3 residues: CASNQLGSSYEQYF. CDR3 coding DNA: TGTGCCAGCAACCAACTAGGCTCCTCCTACGAGCAGTACTTC. The chain combines TRBV6-5 with TRBJ2-7; TRBD2 is a possible D gene (5 bases). Between the trimmed V and J ends, which lost 7 bases and 0 bases, there was a span of 13 bases. The CDR3 is 14 amino acids. Germline CDR1 is MNHEY and CDR2 is SVGAGI.